This TCR beta chain was found in a study of radiation and T cells in renal cell carcinoma. Indicated time point: baseline pretreatment blood. The sample's treatment: 15 Gy SBRT to primary tumor, nephrectomy 4 weeks later. The assay was immunoSEQ multiplex PCR, and TCRdb's table has in-frame clones only and misses some. The profile shows over 45,000 clones, approximately 80% of them singletons. The CDR3 extends over 16 amino acids. From germline, CDR1 is SGHTA and CDR2 FQGTGA. V trimming: 5 bases; J trimming: 4 bases; junction bases outside the gene matches: 7. This chain links TRBV7-3 with TRBJ2-2; 10 bases are a match to TRBD2. The source material was blood, sampled from a patient whose treatment included radiotherapy and nephrectomy. The sequence was collected from a man in his 60s with renal cell carcinoma. The CDR3 loop reads CASSPQREGRTGELFF. The CDR3, as DNA: TGTGCCAGCAGCCCTCAGCGGGAGGGCCGCACCGGGGAGCTGTTTTTT.